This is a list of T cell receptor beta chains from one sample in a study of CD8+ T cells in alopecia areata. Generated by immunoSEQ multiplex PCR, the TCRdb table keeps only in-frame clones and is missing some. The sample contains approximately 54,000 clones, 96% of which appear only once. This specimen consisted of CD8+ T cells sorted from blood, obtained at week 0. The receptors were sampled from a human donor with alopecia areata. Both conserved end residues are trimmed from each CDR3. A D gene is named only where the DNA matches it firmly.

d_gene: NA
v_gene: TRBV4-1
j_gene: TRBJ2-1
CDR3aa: ASSQEDNYNEQF

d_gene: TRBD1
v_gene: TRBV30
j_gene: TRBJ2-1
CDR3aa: AWTWGQHYNEQF

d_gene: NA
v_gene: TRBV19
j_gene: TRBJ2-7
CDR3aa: ASSIGSGRYEQY

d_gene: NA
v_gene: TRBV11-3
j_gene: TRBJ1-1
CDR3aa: ASSLTLAGTEAF

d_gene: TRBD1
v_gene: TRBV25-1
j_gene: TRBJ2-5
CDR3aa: ASSEGQGQETQY

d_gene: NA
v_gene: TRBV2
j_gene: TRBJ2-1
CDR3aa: AGGQREQF

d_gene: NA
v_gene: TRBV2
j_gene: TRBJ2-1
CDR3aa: ASTKIVDDNEQF

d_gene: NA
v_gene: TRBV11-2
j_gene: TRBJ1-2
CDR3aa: ASSLVADNYGYT

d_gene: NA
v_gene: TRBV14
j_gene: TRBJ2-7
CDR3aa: ASSRGVPEGPPFLEQY

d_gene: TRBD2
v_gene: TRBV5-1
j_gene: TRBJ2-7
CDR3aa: ASSLGLAGSYEQY

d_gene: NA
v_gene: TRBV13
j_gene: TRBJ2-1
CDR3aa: ATRDPPKQF

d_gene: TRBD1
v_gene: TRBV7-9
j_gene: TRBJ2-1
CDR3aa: ASRRQGYNEQF

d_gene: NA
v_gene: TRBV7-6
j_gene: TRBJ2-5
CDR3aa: ASSLKGETQY

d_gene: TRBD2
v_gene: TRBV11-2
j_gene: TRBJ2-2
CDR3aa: ASSLLPSGVNTGELF

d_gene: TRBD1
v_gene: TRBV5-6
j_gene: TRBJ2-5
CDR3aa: ASSSARDRKETQY

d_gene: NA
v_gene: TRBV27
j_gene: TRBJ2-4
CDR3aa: ASRTAKNIQY

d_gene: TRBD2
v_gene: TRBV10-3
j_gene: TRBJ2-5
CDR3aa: AISESQRGTRETQY

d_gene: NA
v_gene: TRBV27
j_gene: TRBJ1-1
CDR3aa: ASSLSRASEAF

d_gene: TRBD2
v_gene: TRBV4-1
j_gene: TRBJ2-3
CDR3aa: ASSQAFPSGGTDTQY

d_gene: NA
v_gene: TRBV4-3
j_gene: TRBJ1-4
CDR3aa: ASSQDRSTNEKLF

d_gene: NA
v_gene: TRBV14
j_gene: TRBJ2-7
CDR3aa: ASSQGGGLGTYEQY

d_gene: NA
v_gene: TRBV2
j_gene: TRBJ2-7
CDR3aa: ASRTTYDGNEQY

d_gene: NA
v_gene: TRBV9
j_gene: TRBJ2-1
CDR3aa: ASSVRDEQF

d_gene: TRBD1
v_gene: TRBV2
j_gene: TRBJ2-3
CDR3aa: ASRLRDRAFADTQY

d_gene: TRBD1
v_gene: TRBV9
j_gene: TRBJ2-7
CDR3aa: ASSGGTGDTYEQY

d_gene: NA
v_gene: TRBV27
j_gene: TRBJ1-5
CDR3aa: ASMGGGGPQH

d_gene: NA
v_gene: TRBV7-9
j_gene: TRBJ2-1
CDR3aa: ASSRGQNGGDEQF

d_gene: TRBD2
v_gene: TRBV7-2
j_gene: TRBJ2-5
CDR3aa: ASSFTGGRAPETQY

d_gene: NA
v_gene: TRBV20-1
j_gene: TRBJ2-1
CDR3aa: SADRYNEQF

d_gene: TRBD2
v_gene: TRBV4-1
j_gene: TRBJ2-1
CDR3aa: ASSQDGGATYNEQF

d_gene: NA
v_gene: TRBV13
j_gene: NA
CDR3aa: ASSLDRSSYEQY

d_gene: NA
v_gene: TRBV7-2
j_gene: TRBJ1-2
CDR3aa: ASTRGAGYT

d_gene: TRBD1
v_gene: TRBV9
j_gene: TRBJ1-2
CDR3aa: ASSRQGEGVGGYT

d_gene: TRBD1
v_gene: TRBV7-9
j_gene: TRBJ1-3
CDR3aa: ASSPGGQRFSGNTIY

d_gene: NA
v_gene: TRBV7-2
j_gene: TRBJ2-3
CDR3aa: ASQASTDTQY

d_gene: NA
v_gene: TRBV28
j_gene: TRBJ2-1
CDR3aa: ASSSSTKRGYYNEQF

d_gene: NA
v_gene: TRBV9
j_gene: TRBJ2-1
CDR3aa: ASSVELGPNEQF

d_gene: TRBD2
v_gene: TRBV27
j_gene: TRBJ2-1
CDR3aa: ASSPNGLAGHNEQF

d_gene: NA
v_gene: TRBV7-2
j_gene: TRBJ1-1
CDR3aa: ASSGTGGGEAF

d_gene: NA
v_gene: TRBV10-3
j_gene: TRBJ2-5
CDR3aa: AITPDGEVGETQY

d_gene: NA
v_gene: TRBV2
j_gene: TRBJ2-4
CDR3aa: ASIGDVRNIQY

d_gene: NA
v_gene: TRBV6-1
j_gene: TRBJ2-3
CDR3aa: ASSDLGATDTQY

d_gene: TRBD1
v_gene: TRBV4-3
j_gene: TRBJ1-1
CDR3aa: ASSPGQGASHTEAF

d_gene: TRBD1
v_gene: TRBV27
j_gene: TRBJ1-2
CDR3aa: ASGGQGAIGYT

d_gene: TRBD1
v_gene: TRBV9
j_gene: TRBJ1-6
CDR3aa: ASSAGQDNSPLH

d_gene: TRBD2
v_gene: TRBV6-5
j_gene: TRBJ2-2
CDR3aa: ASKESGANTGELF

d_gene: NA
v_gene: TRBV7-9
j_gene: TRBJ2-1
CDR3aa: ASSPNPGGPGEQF

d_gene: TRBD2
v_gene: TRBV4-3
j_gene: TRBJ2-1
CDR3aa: ASSQDKRGATEQF